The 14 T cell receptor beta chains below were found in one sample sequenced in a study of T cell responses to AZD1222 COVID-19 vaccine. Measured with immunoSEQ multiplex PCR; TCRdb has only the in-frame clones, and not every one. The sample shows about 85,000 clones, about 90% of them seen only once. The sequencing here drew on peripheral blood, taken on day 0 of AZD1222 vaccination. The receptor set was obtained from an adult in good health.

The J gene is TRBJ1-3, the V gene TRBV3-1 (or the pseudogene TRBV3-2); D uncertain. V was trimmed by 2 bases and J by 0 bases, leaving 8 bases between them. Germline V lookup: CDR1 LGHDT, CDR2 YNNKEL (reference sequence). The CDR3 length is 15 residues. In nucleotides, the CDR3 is TGTGCCAGCAGCCAACTCCTTGTCTCTGGAAACACCATATATTTT. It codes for CASSQLLVSGNTIYF.

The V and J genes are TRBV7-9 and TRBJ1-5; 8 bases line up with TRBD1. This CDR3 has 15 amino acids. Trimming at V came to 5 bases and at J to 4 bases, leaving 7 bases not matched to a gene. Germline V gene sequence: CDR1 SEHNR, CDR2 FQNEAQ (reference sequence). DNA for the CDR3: TGTGCCAGCAGCGCCCTCGACAGGGGAAATCAGCCCCAGCATTTT. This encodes CASSALDRGNQPQHF.

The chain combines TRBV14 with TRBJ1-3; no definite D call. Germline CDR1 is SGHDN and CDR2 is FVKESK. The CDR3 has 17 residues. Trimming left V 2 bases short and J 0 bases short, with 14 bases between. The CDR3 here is CASSQLRGSSSGNTIYF. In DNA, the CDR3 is TGTGCCAGCAGCCAACTCCGAGGCAGTTCCTCTGGAAACACCATATATTTT.

The CDR3 reads CAISAQQGRADTQYF. Written as DNA, the CDR3 is TGTGCCATCAGTGCCCAGCAGGGGCGAGCAGATACGCAGTATTTT. The V call is TRBV10-3, the J call TRBJ2-3; possibly TRBD1 for D (6 bases). The CDR3 contains 15 residues. V lost 4 bases and J 4 bases, leaving 15 bases between the germline ends. Germline CDR1 ENHRY, CDR2 SYGVKD.

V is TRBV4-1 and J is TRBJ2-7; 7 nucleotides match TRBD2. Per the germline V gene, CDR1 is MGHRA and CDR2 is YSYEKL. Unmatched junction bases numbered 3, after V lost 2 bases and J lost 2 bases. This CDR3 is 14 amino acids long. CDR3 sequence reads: CASSQRGRAYEQYF. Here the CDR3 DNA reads TGCGCCAGCAGCCAACGGGGGAGGGCCTACGAGCAGTACTTC.

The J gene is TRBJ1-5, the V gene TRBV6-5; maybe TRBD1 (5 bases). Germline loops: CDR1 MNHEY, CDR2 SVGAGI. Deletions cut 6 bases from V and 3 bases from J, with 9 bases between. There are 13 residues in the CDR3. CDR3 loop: CASRQGNNQPQHF. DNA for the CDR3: TGTGCCAGCAGGCAGGGTAACAATCAGCCCCAGCATTTT.

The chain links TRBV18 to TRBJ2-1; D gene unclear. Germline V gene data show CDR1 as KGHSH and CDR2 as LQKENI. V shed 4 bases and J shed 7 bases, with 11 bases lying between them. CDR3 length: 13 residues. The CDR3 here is CASSLTASNEQFF. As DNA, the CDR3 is TGTGCCAGCTCACTAACCGCCTCTAATGAGCAGTTCTTC.

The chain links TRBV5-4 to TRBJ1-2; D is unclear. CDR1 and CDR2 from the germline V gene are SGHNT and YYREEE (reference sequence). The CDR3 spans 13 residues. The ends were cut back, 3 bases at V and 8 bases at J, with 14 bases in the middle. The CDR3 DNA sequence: TGTGCCAGCAGCTCGTCAGGCGGCGGGGGCTACACCTTC. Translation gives CASSSSGGGGYTF. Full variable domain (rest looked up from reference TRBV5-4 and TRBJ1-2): ETGVTQSPTHLIKTRGQQVTLRCSSQSGHNTVSWYQQALGQGPQFIFQYYREEENGRGNFPPRFSGLQFPNYSSELNVNALELDDSALYLCASSSSGGGGYTFGSGTRLTVV.

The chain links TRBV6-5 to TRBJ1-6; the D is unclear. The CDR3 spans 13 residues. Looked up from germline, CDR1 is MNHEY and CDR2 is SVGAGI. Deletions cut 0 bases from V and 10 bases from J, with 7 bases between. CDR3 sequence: CASSYSPLSPLHF. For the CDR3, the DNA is TGTGCCAGCAGTTACTCCCCGCTCTCACCCCTCCACTTT.

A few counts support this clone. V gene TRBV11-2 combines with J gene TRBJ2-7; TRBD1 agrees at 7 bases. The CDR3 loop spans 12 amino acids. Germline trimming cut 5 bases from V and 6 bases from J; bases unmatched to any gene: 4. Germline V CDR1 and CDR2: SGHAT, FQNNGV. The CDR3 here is CASSHNRGEQYF. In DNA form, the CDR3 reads TGTGCCAGCAGCCACAACAGGGGCGAGCAGTACTTC.

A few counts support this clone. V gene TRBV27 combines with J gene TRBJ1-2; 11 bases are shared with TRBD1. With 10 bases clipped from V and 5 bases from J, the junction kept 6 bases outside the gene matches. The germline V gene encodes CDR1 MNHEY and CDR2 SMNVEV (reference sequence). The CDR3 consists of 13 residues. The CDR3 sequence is CATWTGGRYGYTF. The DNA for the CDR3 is TGTGCCACTTGGACAGGGGGCAGGTATGGCTACACCTTC.

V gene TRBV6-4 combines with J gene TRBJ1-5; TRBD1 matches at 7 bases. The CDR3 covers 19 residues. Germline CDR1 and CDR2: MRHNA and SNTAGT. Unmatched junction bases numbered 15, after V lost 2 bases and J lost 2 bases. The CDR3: CASSDTIEIGGRGNQPQHF. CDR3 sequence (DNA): TGTGCCAGCAGTGACACCATTGAGATAGGGGGCCGGGGCAATCAGCCCCAGCATTTT.

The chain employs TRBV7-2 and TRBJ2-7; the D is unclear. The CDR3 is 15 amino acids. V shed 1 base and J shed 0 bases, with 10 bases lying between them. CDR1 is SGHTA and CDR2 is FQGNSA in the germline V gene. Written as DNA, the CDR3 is TGTGCCAGCAGCTTAGAAGGTTTGAGCTCCTACGAGCAGTACTTC. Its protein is CASSLEGLSSYEQYF.

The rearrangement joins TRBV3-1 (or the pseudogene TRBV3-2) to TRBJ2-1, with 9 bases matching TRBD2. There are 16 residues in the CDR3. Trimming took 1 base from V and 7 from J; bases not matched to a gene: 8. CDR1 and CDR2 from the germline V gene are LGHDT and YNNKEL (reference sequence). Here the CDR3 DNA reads TGTGCCAGCAGCCAAGTTTCGGGACTAGCTTGGAATGAGCAGTTCTTC. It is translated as CASSQVSGLAWNEQFF.